A selection of T cell receptor beta chains follows, all from one sample in a study of Ad26.COV2.S vaccination and SARS-CoV-2 variants. Sequenced by immunoSEQ multiplex PCR; TCRdb stores in-frame clones only, minus some. This sample has 410,000 or so clones, with around 90% found just once. The sample here was peripheral blood, taken in a trial of Ad26.COV2.S vaccine versus placebo. These receptors originate from a person aged 18-65 years who received the Ad26.COV2.S COVID-19 vaccine or a placebo. The CDR3 runs from the conserved cysteine through the conserved F or W. D genes are given only for firm matches. Expanded clones get a size class; other rows say once, few or many, or leave the size out.

j_gene,abundance,d_gene,v_gene,CDR3nt,CDR3aa
TRBJ2-5,-,-,TRBV3-1/TRBV3-2,TGTGCCAGCAGCCCGCTTAGAAACCAAGAGACCCAGTACTTC,CASSPLRNQETQYF
TRBJ2-4,-,TRBD1,TRBV7-4,TGTGCCAGCAGCTCGACAGGGTCCGGCTTCGGGGTAGCCAAAAACATTCAGTACTTC,CASSSTGSGFGVAKNIQYF
TRBJ2-4,-,-,TRBV19,TGTGCCAGTAGTATCAGGGGAGGCAAAAACATTCAGTACTTC,CASSIRGGKNIQYF
TRBJ1-3,-,-,TRBV5-5,TGTGCCAGCAGCTTCTCTGGAAACACCATATATTTT,CASSFSGNTIYF
TRBJ1-1,-,TRBD1,TRBV28,TGTGCCAGCAGCCTCGGTGACAGGGGGATTACTGAAGCTTTCTTT,CASSLGDRGITEAFF
TRBJ2-7,-,-,TRBV14,TGTGCCAGCAGCGCGACTAGGGGAGCTTACGAGCAGTACTTC,CASSATRGAYEQYF
TRBJ2-1,-,TRBD2,TRBV7-9,TGTGCCAGCAGCCAAGGTAAAACTAGCGGGAGTACGAATGAGCAGTTCTTC,CASSQGKTSGSTNEQFF
TRBJ2-3,-,TRBD1,TRBV6-4,TGTGCCAGCAGTCCCACAGGACAGGGGACAGATACGCAGTATTTT,CASSPTGQGTDTQYF
TRBJ1-1,-,-,TRBV30,TGTGCCTGGACCCGCCTGAACACTGAAGCTTTCTTT,CAWTRLNTEAFF
TRBJ2-7,-,-,TRBV2,TGTGCCAGCAGTGACGAGATTGACGAGCAGTACTTC,CASSDEIDEQYF
TRBJ2-1,-,-,TRBV6-4,TGTGCCAGCAGTGTCCGGGAGCAGTTCTTC,CASSVREQFF
TRBJ2-7,-,TRBD1,TRBV27,TGTGCCAGCAGTACGGGACAGGGGCCCTACGAGCAGTACTTC,CASSTGQGPYEQYF
TRBJ1-2,-,-,TRBV27,-,CASSFGPGYGYTF
TRBJ1-5,-,TRBD1,TRBV19,TGTGCCAGTAGATTAACAGGGGGTGGAGGTAGCAATCAGCCCCAGCATTTT,CASRLTGGGGSNQPQHF
TRBJ2-2,-,TRBD2,TRBV4-1,TGCGCCAGCAGCCAAGATGCTGGTAGCGGGAGGGCCGAGGGCGGGGAGCTGTTTTTT,CASSQDAGSGRAEGGELFF
TRBJ1-1,-,-,TRBV6-2/TRBV6-3,TGTGCCAGCAGTTACTTCGGGGGTACCCACACTGAAGCTTTCTTT,CASSYFGGTHTEAFF
TRBJ2-5,-,-,TRBV4-3,TGCGCCAGCAGCCAAGACGGAAGGGGAGAGACCCAGTACTTC,CASSQDGRGETQYF
TRBJ1-2,-,-,TRBV19,TGTGCCAGTAGCCCGGTTCTGAAGGAGAGCTATGGCTACACCTTC,CASSPVLKESYGYTF
TRBJ2-2,-,-,TRBV6-6,TGTGCCAGCAGTTACTCTCCTGAGGTGGAGCTGTTTTTT,CASSYSPEVELFF
TRBJ2-1,-,-,TRBV30,TGTGCCTGGAGCCTTGGGAGTGAGCAGTTCTTC,CAWSLGSEQFF
TRBJ2-1,-,TRBD2,TRBV30,TGTGCCTGTAGCGGGAGTTCGAACAATGAGCAGTTCTTC,CACSGSSNNEQFF
TRBJ1-5,-,-,TRBV2,TGTGCCAGCAGCCTGTTGTGGGGGCCCGGTCAGCCCCAGCATTTT,CASSLLWGPGQPQHF
TRBJ1-1,few,-,TRBV25-1,TGTGCCAGCAGTGAATACTGGAACACTGAAGCTTTCTTT,CASSEYWNTEAFF
TRBJ2-1,-,TRBD1,TRBV15,TGTGCCACCAGCCGACAGGGGGCTTCCTACAATGAGCAGTTCTTC,CATSRQGASYNEQFF
TRBJ2-1,-,TRBD2,TRBV9,TGTGCCAGCAGCGTTTCCGGGACTAGCCCCTACAATGAGCAGTTCTTC,CASSVSGTSPYNEQFF
TRBJ2-1,-,TRBD2,TRBV18,TGTGCCAGCTCACCGCCGCTACCTGCGGGAGGGGATGAGCAGTTCTTC,CASSPPLPAGGDEQFF
TRBJ2-1,-,-,TRBV20-1,TGCAGTGCCCACTACAATGAGCAGTTCTTC,CSAHYNEQFF
TRBJ1-2,-,-,TRBV7-2,TGTGCCAGCAGCTTAGCCCCGGCAGGCGTCTCTAACTATGGCTACACCTTC,CASSLAPAGVSNYGYTF
TRBJ2-2,-,-,TRBV4-3,TGCGCCAGCAGCCAGGGACACGGGAACACCGGGGAGCTGTTTTTT,CASSQGHGNTGELFF
TRBJ1-2,-,TRBD1,TRBV4-3,TGCGCCAGCAGCCAAGATAGGGGGACAGGGGGCAACTATGGCTACACCTTC,CASSQDRGTGGNYGYTF
TRBJ2-2,once,-,TRBV4-1,TGCGCCAGCAGCCAAGAGACCGGGGAGCTGTTTTTT,CASSQETGELFF
TRBJ2-1,-,TRBD2,TRBV7-2,TGTGCCAGCAGCCTGACTAGCGGGAAGCGAGGGGGGACCTACAATGAGCAGTTCTTC,CASSLTSGKRGGTYNEQFF
TRBJ2-7,-,TRBD2,TRBV3-1/TRBV3-2,TGTGCCAGCGGGGGGGTCGGCTCCTACGAGCAGTACTTC,CASGGVGSYEQYF
TRBJ1-5,-,-,TRBV7-2,TGTGCCAGCAGCTTGGGAGATTCAAACAATCAGCCCCAGCATTTT,CASSLGDSNNQPQHF
TRBJ2-1,-,TRBD2,TRBV6-2/TRBV6-3,TGTGCCAGCAGTTTAGCGGGAGGGACCTACAATGAGCAGTTCTTC,CASSLAGGTYNEQFF
TRBJ2-7,-,TRBD1,TRBV28,TGTGCCGGCAGCCGACAGGGGGCCTACGAGCAGTACTTC,CAGSRQGAYEQYF
TRBJ1-4,-,-,TRBV12-3/TRBV12-4,TGTGCCAGCAGTTTAGCGGGGGATGAAAAACTGTTTTTT,CASSLAGDEKLFF
TRBJ2-2,-,TRBD1,TRBV5-1,TGCGCCAGCTCGACAGGGTACGACACCGGGGAGCTGTTTTTT,CASSTGYDTGELFF
TRBJ1-2,-,TRBD1,TRBV19,TGTGCCAGTAGTACCGGGACAGCCAACGCCCGTGGCTACACCTTC,CASSTGTANARGYTF
TRBJ2-7,once,-,TRBV6-2/TRBV6-3,-,CASSTSRGGGYEQYF
TRBJ2-5,-,-,TRBV25-1,TGTGCCAGCATCGAGGGGGTTGGAGAGACCCAGTACTTC,CASIEGVGETQYF
TRBJ2-2,few,TRBD1,TRBV5-1,TGCGCCAGCAGCTTTACAGGGGGCTCGAACACCGGGGAGCTGTTTTTT,CASSFTGGSNTGELFF
TRBJ1-2,-,-,TRBV28,TGTGCCAGCAGTTTATACAGGGTAGCTAACTATGGCTACACCTTC,CASSLYRVANYGYTF
TRBJ1-4,-,-,TRBV6-5,TGTGCCAGCCGACGGGACGCAACTAATGAAAAACTGTTTTTT,CASRRDATNEKLFF
TRBJ2-4,-,-,TRBV6-2/TRBV6-3,TGTGCCAGCAGTCCACAGGGTTACATTCAGTACTTC,CASSPQGYIQYF
TRBJ2-2,few,TRBD2,TRBV5-6,TGTGCCAGCAGCTCCGGACTAGCGGGGCACACCGGGGAGCTGTTTTTT,CASSSGLAGHTGELFF
TRBJ1-3,-,-,TRBV7-8,TGTGCCAGCAGCTCGGGGGGCCAGATCTCTGGAAACACCATATATTTT,CASSSGGQISGNTIYF